This T cell receptor (beta chain) derives from a study of cytomegalovirus exposure and HLA in healthy donors. The PCR was carried out with 60 Vbeta primers and 13 Jbeta primers. Only in-frame clones appear in the TCRdb table, and some are missing; sequencing was by immunoSEQ multiplex PCR. The data show 200,000 to 250,000 clones, with 82% seen just once and about 3% held by the top ten. In germline, CDR1 is SGHRS, CDR2 YFSETQ. This CDR3 is built from 16 residues. V gave up 3 bases and J gave up 2 bases; unmatched junction bases: 5. This sequence was found in a woman aged 40 to 50 in good health and CMV-seronegative. Sample: PBMCs. V usage is TRBV5-1 and J usage is TRBJ2-5; 12 bases align to TRBD1. The CDR3 sequence: CASSSGTGGYQETQYF. Written as DNA, the CDR3 is TGCGCCAGCAGCTCGGGGACAGGGGGCTATCAAGAGACCCAGTACTTC. The variable domain in full, completed from reference TRBV5-1 and TRBJ2-5, reads KAGVTQTPRYLIKTRGQQVTLSCSPISGHRSVSWYQQTPGQGLQFLFEYFSETQRNKGNFPGRFSGRQFSNSRSEMNVSTLELGDSALYLCASSSGTGGYQETQYFGPGTRLLVL.